What follows are 32 T cell receptor beta chains derived from one specimen sequenced in a study of blood T cell repertoires in COVID-19 (dated by TCRdb to about 2020). The receptor library was made with the immunoSEQ multiplex PCR assay. The source is immuneACCESS, and TCRdb retained only in-frame sequences with V and J called. Part of the clones is not carried over; for the studies checked, unresolved V genes explain less than half of this, and the remainder is unexplained. The sample table lists over 50,000 clones, 87% of them with a count of one. 6% to 8.5% of the sample is in the top ten clones. The sample comprised peripheral blood. The receptors here all came from a man in his sixties with acute or convalescent COVID-19.

The CDR3 region has the DNA TGCGCCAGCAGCCAAGATCGAACAGGGGCTGGGGCCAACGTCCTGACTTTC. This codes for CASSQDRTGAGANVLTF. The chain has TRBV4-3 and TRBJ2-6, with 7 bases identical to TRBD1. Germline V lookup: CDR1 LGHNA, CDR2 YSLEER. V dropped 0 bases and J dropped 2; count of bases not matched to a gene: 4. This CDR3 contains 17 residues.

This chain connects TRBV6-6 to TRBJ1-1; 9 nucleotides agree with TRBD1. Germline assignment: CDR1 MNHNY and CDR2 SVGAGI (reference sequence). This CDR3 spans 15 amino acids. Trimming at V came to 6 bases and at J to 7 bases, leaving 12 bases not matched to a gene. The CDR3 is CASRAPGQGIHEAFF. In DNA form, the CDR3 reads TGTGCCAGCAGGGCCCCGGGACAGGGTATTCATGAAGCTTTCTTT.

The V gene is TRBV27, the J gene TRBJ1-6; D gene ambiguous. This CDR3 comprises 13 residues. V gave up 7 bases and J gave up 14 bases, with 18 bases separating them. CDR1 and CDR2 (germline): MNHEY, SMNVEV (reference sequence). CDR3 nucleotides: TGTGCCAGCATTACGGAGGCGCCCACCACCCTCCACTTT. Its translation is CASITEAPTTLHF.

V usage is TRBV9 and J usage is TRBJ1-3, with D tentatively TRBD1 (6 bases). Germline values: CDR1 SGDLS, CDR2 YYNGEE. Between the trimmed V and J ends, which lost 2 bases and 2 bases, there was a span of 20 bases. This CDR3 comprises 18 residues. CDR3 protein: CASSVLSRATGAGNTIYF. The DNA of the CDR3 is TGTGCCAGCAGCGTCCTATCCCGGGCGACAGGTGCTGGAAACACCATATATTTT. Drawing the rest from reference TRBV9 and TRBJ1-3, the complete variable domain is DSGVTQTPKHLITATGQRVTLRCSPRSGDLSVYWYQQSLDQGLQFLIQYYNGEERAKGNILERFSAQQFPDLHSELNLSSLELGDSALYFCASSVLSRATGAGNTIYFGEGSWLTVV.

This chain uses TRBV12-3 or TRBV12-4 with TRBJ1-2; D is uncertain. V lost 6 bases and J 3 bases, leaving 8 bases between the germline ends. CDR3 size: 12 residues. CDR3 amino acids: CASREGDYGYTF. The DNA of the CDR3 is TGTGCCAGCAGGGAGGGAGACTATGGCTACACCTTC.

The chain employs TRBV5-1 and TRBJ1-3; TRBD1 agrees at 9 bases. Looked up from germline, CDR1 is SGHRS and CDR2 is YFSETQ. The CDR3 has 17 residues. The V segment lost 7 bases and the J segment 2 bases; nucleotides outside the gene matches: 13. The CDR3 region is CASRLGDRDSPGNTIYF. CDR3 nucleotides: TGCGCCAGCCGGCTAGGGGACAGGGATAGCCCTGGAAACACCATATATTTT.

The V and J genes are TRBV5-5 and TRBJ1-2; 7 positions agree with TRBD1. Looked up from germline, CDR1 is SGHKS and CDR2 is YYEKEE (reference sequence). J lost 4 bases, V lost 4 bases, and 13 bases had no gene match. The CDR3 has 16 amino acids. The CDR3 nucleotides are TGTGCCAGCAGCCCTGATGGGGGACAGATACTCTATGGCTACACCTTC. It translates to CASSPDGGQILYGYTF.

The rearrangement links TRBV4-3 to TRBJ2-3, with 8 bases that match TRBD2. The CDR3 has 17 residues. Germline loops: CDR1 LGHNA, CDR2 YSLEER. Trimming removed 1 base from V and 2 bases from J; junction bases left unmatched: 8. In DNA, the CDR3 is TGCGCCAGCAGCCAAGCGCCCAGCGGGGGACCCACAGATACGCAGTATTTT. Translating it yields CASSQAPSGGPTDTQYF.

The chain recombines TRBV6-2 or TRBV6-3 with TRBJ2-3; 7 nucleotides line up with TRBD1. The CDR3 loop spans 16 amino acids. CDR1 MNHEY and CDR2 SVGEGT come from the germline V gene. V lost 6 bases to trimming and J lost 2 bases; unmatched junction nucleotides: 11. CDR3 nucleotides: TGTGCCAGCAGCGACCAGCGACAGGGCCCCACAGATACGCAGTATTTT. Its translation: CASSDQRQGPTDTQYF.

The rearrangement links TRBV6-5 to TRBJ2-7; the D is unclear. Germline CDR1 reads MNHEY; CDR2 reads SVGAGI. The CDR3 sequence is 12 residues long. The V end lost 5 bases, the J end lost 0 bases, and 5 bases lay between the germline ends. Written as DNA, the CDR3 is TGTGCCAGCAGTAGAGGCTCCTACGAGCAGTACTTC. Protein sequence: CASSRGSYEQYF.

This clone turned up a few times. J is TRBJ2-3 and V is TRBV9; possibly TRBD1 for D (8 bases). This CDR3 contains 17 residues. Trimming left V 0 bases short and J 2 bases short, with 16 bases between. Looked up from germline, CDR1 is SGDLS and CDR2 is YYNGEE. This chain's CDR3 is CASSVAGGGGPTDTQYF. As DNA, the CDR3 is TGTGCCAGCAGCGTAGCAGGGGGCGGGGGCCCCACAGATACGCAGTATTTT.

The chain employs TRBV19 and TRBJ2-1; TRBD2 matches 9 bases. CDR3 length equals 14 residues. The germline CDR1 and CDR2 sequences are LNHDA and SQIVND (reference sequence). Trimming at V came to 4 bases and at J to 6 bases, leaving 4 bases not matched to a gene. In DNA, the CDR3 is TGTGCCAGTAGTACCCTAGCGGGGTCCAATGAGCAGTTCTTC. Protein product: CASSTLAGSNEQFF.

The chain uses TRBV27 and TRBJ1-5; 8 nucleotides agree with TRBD1. This CDR3 has 14 residues. Trimming cost V 3 bases and J 4 bases; bases outside gene matches: 2. The germline V gene has CDR1 MNHEY and CDR2 SMNVEV (reference sequence). The CDR3 loop reads CASSFRGRNQPQHF. CDR3 DNA: TGTGCCAGCAGTTTCAGGGGGCGAAATCAGCCCCAGCATTTT.

This chain joins TRBV7-9 and TRBJ1-3; D is undetermined. This CDR3 is 10 amino acids long. Trimming left V 11 bases short and J 6 bases short, with 8 bases between. Germline CDR1 and CDR2: SEHNR and FQNEAQ (reference sequence). CDR3 sequence: CAPRENTIYF. CDR3 DNA sequence: TGTGCCCCGCGAGAAAACACCATATATTTT.

The V gene is TRBV7-2, the J gene TRBJ2-7; the D is unclear. Deletions cut 3 bases from V and 2 bases from J, with 11 bases between. This CDR3 has 14 residues. CDR1 is SGHTA, CDR2 FQGNSA, per germline. The CDR3 DNA sequence: TGTGCCAGCAGCTTCTCCGCCGGAGCCTACGAGCAGTACTTC. Its protein is CASSFSAGAYEQYF.

V usage is TRBV12-3 or TRBV12-4 and J usage is TRBJ1-1, with D uncertain. The CDR3 consists of 10 residues. Between the trimmed V and J ends, which lost 6 bases and 5 bases, there was a span of 4 bases. This CDR3 is CASSRTEAFF. The CDR3 bases are TGTGCCAGCAGCCGGACTGAAGCTTTCTTT.

A few counts support this clone. V and J are TRBV7-6 and TRBJ2-5, with a possible D match to TRBD1 (6 bases). Trimming took off 1 base at V and 7 bases at J, with 22 bases between the two ends. The CDR3 length is 17 residues. In germline, CDR1 is SGHVS, CDR2 FNYEAQ. CDR3 DNA: TGTGCCAGCAGCTTAGGGTTACAGAGGACAGCCATCGGGACCCAGTACTTC. Its protein product is CASSLGLQRTAIGTQYF.

The J gene is TRBJ1-4, the V gene TRBV5-1; D might be TRBD1 (6 bases). The CDR3 is 20 amino acids. Germline-derived CDR1 and CDR2 are SGHRS and YFSETQ. The V gene lost 0 bases and the J gene lost 5 bases, with 26 bases spanning the gap. CDR3 sequence (DNA): TGCGCCAGCAGCTTGGTGGGCAGGGGCGCACTCCAGTCGGGAAATGAAAAACTGTTTTTT. Its translation is CASSLVGRGALQSGNEKLFF. Complete variable domain (other parts from reference TRBV5-1 and TRBJ1-4): KAGVTQTPRYLIKTRGQQVTLSCSPISGHRSVSWYQQTPGQGLQFLFEYFSETQRNKGNFPGRFSGRQFSNSRSEMNVSTLELGDSALYLCASSLVGRGALQSGNEKLFFGSGTQLSVL.

The V call is TRBV7-2, the J call TRBJ1-2; 9 bases are a match to TRBD1. The CDR3 covers 16 residues. V was pared by 4 bases and J by 3 bases, with 9 bases of the junction left unmatched. Germline lookup yields CDR1 SGHTA and CDR2 FQGNSA. The CDR3 loop reads CASSSAPGTGHYGYTF. CDR3 coding DNA: TGTGCCAGCAGCTCGGCGCCCGGGACAGGGCACTATGGCTACACCTTC.

This sequence joins TRBV18 and TRBJ2-5; 7 bases align to TRBD1. In germline, CDR1 is KGHSH, CDR2 LQKENI. The CDR3 length is 14 residues. Trimming took 3 bases from V and 3 from J; bases not matched to a gene: 4. The DNA of the CDR3 is TGTGCCAGCTCACCCGGAACAGGGGAAGAGACCCAGTACTTC. This sequence encodes CASSPGTGEETQYF.

The chain employs TRBV30 and TRBJ1-3, with D tentatively TRBD1 (5 bases). This CDR3 is built from 14 residues. The germline V gene has CDR1 GTSNPN and CDR2 SVGIG (reference sequence). Trimming pared 5 bases from V and 3 bases from J, leaving 14 bases between. CDR3 loop: CAWGGAFFGNTIYF. CDR3 in DNA: TGTGCCTGGGGGGGAGCCTTCTTTGGAAACACCATATATTTT.

The CDR3 DNA reads as TGTGCCTGGACCCGCCTTACAGGGAAAGGAAACACCATATATTTT. Amino acids: CAWTRLTGKGNTIYF. The gene calls are TRBV30 and TRBJ1-3; D is possibly TRBD1 (6 bases). The ends were cut back, 4 bases at V and 4 bases at J, with 17 bases in the middle. The CDR3 spans 15 residues. The germline V gene has CDR1 GTSNPN and CDR2 SVGIG (reference sequence).

The chain employs TRBV7-9 and TRBJ2-2; 7 bases line up with TRBD2. This CDR3 comprises 15 residues. Losses at the gene ends were 7 bases for V and 5 bases for J; bases not matched to a gene: 10. Germline CDR1 reads SEHNR; CDR2 reads FQNEAQ (reference sequence). The CDR3 DNA follows: TGTGCCAGCAACACCGGACTAGTCAGGACCGGGGAGCTGTTTTTT. It codes for CASNTGLVRTGELFF.

CDR3: CASSESELITDTQYF. CDR3 coding DNA: TGTGCCAGCAGTGAATCAGAACTAATCACAGATACGCAGTATTTT. This chain uses TRBV25-1 with TRBJ2-3; no reliable D call. Germline CDR1 is MGHDK and CDR2 is SYGVNS. The V and J ends lost 1 base and 2 bases respectively, with 10 bases between them. The CDR3 extends over 15 amino acids.

The V call is TRBV5-3, the J call TRBJ2-4; 12 positions agree with TRBD1. TRBV5-3 is given ORF status, its function remaining uncertain. The CDR3 has 18 amino acids. J was trimmed by 0 bases and V by 10 bases; bases with no gene match: 14. CDR3: CARQGTGGGVLAKNIQYF. The CDR3, as DNA: TGTGCCCGCCAGGGGACAGGGGGCGGTGTACTAGCCAAAAACATTCAGTACTTC.

The chain employs TRBV10-3 and TRBJ1-6, with 7 bases aligning to TRBD1. Trimming at V came to 10 bases and at J to 0 bases, leaving 9 bases not matched to a gene. The CDR3 has 16 amino acids. The germline gives CDR1 ENHRY, CDR2 SYGVKD. CDR3 coding DNA: TGTGCCACCCGCGCCAGGGGGAGCTCCTATAATTCACCCCTCCACTTT. It yields the protein CATRARGSSYNSPLHF.

This clone has a handful of counts. The CDR3 DNA reads as TGCGCCAGCAGCTTTAATTCGGGACAGGGATTTGGAAATGGCTACACCTTC. This translates into CASSFNSGQGFGNGYTF. The V call is TRBV5-1, the J call TRBJ1-2; 9 positions match TRBD1. The germline V gene encodes CDR1 SGHRS and CDR2 YFSETQ. The CDR3 is made up of 17 amino acids. The V segment lost 2 bases and the J segment 6 bases; nucleotides outside the gene matches: 14.

This chain uses TRBV7-2 with TRBJ2-7, with 10 bases fitting TRBD2. With 2 bases clipped from V and 3 bases from J, the junction kept 1 base outside the gene matches. Per the germline V gene, CDR1 is SGHTA and CDR2 is FQGNSA. This CDR3 has 14 amino acids. The CDR3 here is CASSLLAGGYEQYF. The DNA of the CDR3 is TGTGCCAGCAGCTTATTAGCGGGGGGCTACGAGCAGTACTTC.

This chain connects TRBV9 to TRBJ2-3, with TRBD2 matching 9 bases. The CDR3 totals 14 residues. J gave up 4 bases and V 3 bases, and 3 bases lay outside the gene matches. Per germline, CDR1 SGDLS and CDR2 YYNGEE. CDR3 residues: CASSERGAADTQYF. DNA of the CDR3: TGTGCCAGCAGCGAGCGGGGGGCCGCAGATACGCAGTATTTT.

The chain has TRBV3-1 (or the pseudogene TRBV3-2) and TRBJ1-5; TRBD1 might be the D (5 bases). From germline, CDR1 is LGHDT and CDR2 YNNKEL (reference sequence). CDR3 length: 14 amino acids. The ends were cut back, 3 bases at V and 6 bases at J, with 12 bases in the middle. The CDR3 region is CASSQLGAGQPQHF. The CDR3 DNA sequence: TGTGCCAGCAGCCAGTTAGGGGCCGGTCAGCCCCAGCATTTT.

This clone was recorded only once. The rearrangement links TRBV9 to TRBJ2-7; 9 bases fit TRBD1. The CDR3 covers 16 residues. The germline V gene has CDR1 SGDLS and CDR2 YYNGEE. V lost 4 bases and J lost 2; bases outside the gene matches: 10. CDR3: CASSPRGQGTAYEQYF. The CDR3 DNA follows: TGTGCCAGCAGCCCGAGGGGACAGGGAACCGCCTACGAGCAGTACTTC. Complete variable domain (other parts from reference TRBV9 and TRBJ2-7): DSGVTQTPKHLITATGQRVTLRCSPRSGDLSVYWYQQSLDQGLQFLIQYYNGEERAKGNILERFSAQQFPDLHSELNLSSLELGDSALYFCASSPRGQGTAYEQYFGPGTRLTVT.

The chain carries TRBV27 and TRBJ1-1, with D possibly being TRBD1 (6 bases). Germline V lookup: CDR1 MNHEY, CDR2 SMNVEV (reference sequence). This CDR3 has 16 amino acids. V was pared by 1 base and J by 4 bases, with 16 bases between. The CDR3 nucleotides read TGTGCCAGCAGTTTATGGAGCGGGGGGGCCGGCACTGAAGCTTTCTTT. It is translated as CASSLWSGGAGTEAFF.